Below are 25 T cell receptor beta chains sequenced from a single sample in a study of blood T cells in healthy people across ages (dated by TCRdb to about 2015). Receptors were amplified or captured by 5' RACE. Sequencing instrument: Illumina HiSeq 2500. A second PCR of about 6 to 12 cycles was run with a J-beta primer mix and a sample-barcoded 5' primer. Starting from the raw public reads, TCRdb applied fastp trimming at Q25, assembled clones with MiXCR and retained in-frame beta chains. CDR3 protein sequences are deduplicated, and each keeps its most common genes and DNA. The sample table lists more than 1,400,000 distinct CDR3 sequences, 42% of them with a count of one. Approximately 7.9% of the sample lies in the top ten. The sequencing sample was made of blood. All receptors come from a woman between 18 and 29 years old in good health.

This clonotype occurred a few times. This CDR3 reads CASSRDSPLTYNQPQHF. CDR3 nucleotides: TGTGCCAGCAGTAGGGACAGCCCACTTACATACAATCAGCCCCAGCATTTT. The chain combines TRBV2 with TRBJ1-5, with 7 bases identical to TRBD1. Germline V gives CDR1 SNHLY, CDR2 FYNNEI. This CDR3 has 17 residues. The J segment lost 3 bases and the V segment lost 5 bases, leaving 13 bases of the junction unmatched.

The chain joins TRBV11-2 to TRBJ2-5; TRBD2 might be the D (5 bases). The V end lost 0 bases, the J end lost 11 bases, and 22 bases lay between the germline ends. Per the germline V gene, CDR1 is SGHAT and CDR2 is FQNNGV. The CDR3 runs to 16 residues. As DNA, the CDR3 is TGTGCCAGCAGCTTAGATGGGGAGATCTCCTACAATGAGCAGTACTTC. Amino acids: CASSLDGEISYNEQYF.

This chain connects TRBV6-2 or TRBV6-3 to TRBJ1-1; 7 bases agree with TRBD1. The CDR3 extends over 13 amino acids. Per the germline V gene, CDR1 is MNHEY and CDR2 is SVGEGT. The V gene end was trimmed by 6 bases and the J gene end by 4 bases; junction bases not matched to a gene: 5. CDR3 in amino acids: CASRGQLLTEAFF. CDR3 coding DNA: TGTGCCAGCAGGGGACAGCTCCTCACTGAAGCTTTCTTT.

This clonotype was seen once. The CDR3 region is CASSLGTRFSTDTQYF. CDR3 coding DNA: TGTGCCAGCAGCTTAGGGACGCGATTCAGCACAGATACGCAGTATTTT. This chain connects TRBV7-2 to TRBJ2-3; D is unresolved. The V and J ends lost 1 base and 0 bases respectively, with 11 bases between them. Germline CDR1 and CDR2: SGHTA and FQGNSA. The CDR3 is made up of 16 amino acids.

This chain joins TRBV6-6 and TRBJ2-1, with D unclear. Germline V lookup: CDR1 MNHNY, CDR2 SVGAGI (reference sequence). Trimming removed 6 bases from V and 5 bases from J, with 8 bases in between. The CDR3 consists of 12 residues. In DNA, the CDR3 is TGTGCCAGCAGGATGGAGAACAATGAGCAGTTCTTC. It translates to CASRMENNEQFF.

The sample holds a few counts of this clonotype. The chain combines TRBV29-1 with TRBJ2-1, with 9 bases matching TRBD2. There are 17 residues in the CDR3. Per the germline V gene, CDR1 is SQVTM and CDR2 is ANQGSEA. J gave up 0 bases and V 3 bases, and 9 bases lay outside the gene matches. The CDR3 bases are TGCAGCGTTGAGGGGACTAGCACCCTTAGCTCCTACAATGAGCAGTTCTTC. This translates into CSVEGTSTLSSYNEQFF.

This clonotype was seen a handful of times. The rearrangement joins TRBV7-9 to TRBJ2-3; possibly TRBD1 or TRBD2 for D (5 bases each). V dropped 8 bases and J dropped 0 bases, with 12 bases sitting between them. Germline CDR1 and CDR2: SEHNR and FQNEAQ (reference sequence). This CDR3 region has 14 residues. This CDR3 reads CASLEDMSTDTQYF. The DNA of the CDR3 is TGTGCCAGCCTGGAGGACATGAGCACAGATACGCAGTATTTT. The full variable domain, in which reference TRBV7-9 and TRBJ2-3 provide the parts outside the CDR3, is DTGVSQNPRHKITKRGQNVTFRCDPISEHNRLYWYRQTLGQGPEFLTYFQNEAQLEKSRLLSDRFSAERPKGSFSTLEIQRTEQGDSAMYLCASLEDMSTDTQYFGPGTRLTVL.

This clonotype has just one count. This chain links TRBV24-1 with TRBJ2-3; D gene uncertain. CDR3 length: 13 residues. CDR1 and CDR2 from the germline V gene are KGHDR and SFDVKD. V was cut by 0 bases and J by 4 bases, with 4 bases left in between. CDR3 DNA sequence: TGTGCCACCAGTGATTTGCCCTCAGATACGCAGTATTTT. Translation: CATSDLPSDTQYF.

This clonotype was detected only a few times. The CDR3 loop is CASDLPGSGISTDTQYF. The CDR3 coding sequence is TGTGCCAGCGACTTACCGGGCTCAGGGATTAGCACAGATACGCAGTATTTT. The chain is built from TRBV6-6 and TRBJ2-3; maybe TRBD1 (5 bases). Trimming left V 8 bases short and J 0 bases short, with 21 bases between. This CDR3 is 17 amino acids long. CDR1 and CDR2 from the germline V gene are MNHNY and SVGAGI (reference sequence).

The CDR3: CASSLETFNHHGYTF. The CDR3 DNA reads TGTGCCAGCAGCTTAGAAACCTTCAACCACCATGGCTACACCTTC. The chain uses TRBV7-9 and TRBJ1-2, with no clear D. From germline, CDR1 is SEHNR and CDR2 FQNEAQ (reference sequence). This CDR3 spans 15 amino acids. V lost 1 base and J lost 6, with 15 bases in between.

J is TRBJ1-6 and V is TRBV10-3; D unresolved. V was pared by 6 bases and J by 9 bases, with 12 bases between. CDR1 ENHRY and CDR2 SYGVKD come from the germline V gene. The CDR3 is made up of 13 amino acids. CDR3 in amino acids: CAIRQDGTSPLHF. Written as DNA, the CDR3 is TGTGCCATCAGGCAGGACGGCACTTCACCCCTCCACTTT.

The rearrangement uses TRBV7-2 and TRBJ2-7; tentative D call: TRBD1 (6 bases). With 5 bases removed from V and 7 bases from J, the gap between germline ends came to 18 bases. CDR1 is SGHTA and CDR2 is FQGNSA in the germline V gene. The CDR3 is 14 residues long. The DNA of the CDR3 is TGTGCCAGCAGCCCGACGACCGTAGGGGGAGAGCAGTACTTC. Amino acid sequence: CASSPTTVGGEQYF.

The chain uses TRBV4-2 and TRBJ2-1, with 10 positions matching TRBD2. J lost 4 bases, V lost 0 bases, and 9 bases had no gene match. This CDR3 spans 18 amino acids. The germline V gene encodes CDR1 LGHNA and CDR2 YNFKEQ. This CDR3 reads CASSQEAASGGLYNEQFF. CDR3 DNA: TGTGCCAGCAGCCAAGAGGCAGCTAGCGGGGGCCTTTACAATGAGCAGTTCTTC.

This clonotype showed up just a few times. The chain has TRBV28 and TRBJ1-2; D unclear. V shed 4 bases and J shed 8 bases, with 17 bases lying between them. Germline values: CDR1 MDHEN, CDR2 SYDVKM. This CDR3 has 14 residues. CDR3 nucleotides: TGTGCCAGCAGTTCAGGCGGAGGGCCAGCGGGCTACACCTTC. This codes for CASSSGGGPAGYTF.

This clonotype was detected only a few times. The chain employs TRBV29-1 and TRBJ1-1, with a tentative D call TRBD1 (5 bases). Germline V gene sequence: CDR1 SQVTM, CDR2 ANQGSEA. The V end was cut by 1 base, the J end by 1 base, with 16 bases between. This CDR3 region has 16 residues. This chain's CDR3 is CSVEGLEAQGNTEAFF. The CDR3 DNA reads TGCAGCGTTGAAGGTCTTGAGGCCCAGGGGAACACTGAAGCTTTCTTT.

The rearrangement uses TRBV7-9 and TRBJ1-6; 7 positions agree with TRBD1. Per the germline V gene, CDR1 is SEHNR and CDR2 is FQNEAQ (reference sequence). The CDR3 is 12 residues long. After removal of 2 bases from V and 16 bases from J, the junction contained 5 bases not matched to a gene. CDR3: CASSLSSDRLHF. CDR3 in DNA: TGTGCCAGCAGCTTATCTTCGGACAGGCTCCACTTT. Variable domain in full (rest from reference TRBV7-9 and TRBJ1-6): DTGVSQNPRHKITKRGQNVTFRCDPISEHNRLYWYRQTLGQGPEFLTYFQNEAQLEKSRLLSDRFSAERPKGSFSTLEIQRTEQGDSAMYLCASSLSSDRLHFGNGTRLTVT.

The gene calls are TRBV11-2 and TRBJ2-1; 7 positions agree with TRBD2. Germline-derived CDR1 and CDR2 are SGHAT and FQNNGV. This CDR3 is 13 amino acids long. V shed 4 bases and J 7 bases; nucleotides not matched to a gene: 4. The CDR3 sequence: CASSWEGTNEQFF. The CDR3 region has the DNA TGTGCCAGCAGCTGGGAGGGGACGAATGAGCAGTTCTTC.

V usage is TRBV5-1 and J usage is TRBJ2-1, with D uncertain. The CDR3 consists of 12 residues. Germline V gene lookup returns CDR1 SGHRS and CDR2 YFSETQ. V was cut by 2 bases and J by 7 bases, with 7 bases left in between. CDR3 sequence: CASSFAANEQFF. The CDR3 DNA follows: TGCGCCAGCAGCTTTGCGGCAAATGAGCAGTTCTTC.

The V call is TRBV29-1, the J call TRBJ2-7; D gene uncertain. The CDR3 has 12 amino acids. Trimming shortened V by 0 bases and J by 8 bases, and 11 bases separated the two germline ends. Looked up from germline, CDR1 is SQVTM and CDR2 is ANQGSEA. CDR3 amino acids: CSVEEHSEKQYF. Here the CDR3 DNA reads TGCAGCGTTGAAGAGCACAGCGAAAAGCAGTACTTC.

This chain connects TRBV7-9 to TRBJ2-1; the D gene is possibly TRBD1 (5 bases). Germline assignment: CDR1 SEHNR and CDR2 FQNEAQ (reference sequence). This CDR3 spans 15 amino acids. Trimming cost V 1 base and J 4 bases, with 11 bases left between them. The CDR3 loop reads CASSLVGRAYNEQFF. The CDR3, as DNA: TGTGCCAGCAGCTTAGTAGGCAGGGCTTACAATGAGCAGTTCTTC.

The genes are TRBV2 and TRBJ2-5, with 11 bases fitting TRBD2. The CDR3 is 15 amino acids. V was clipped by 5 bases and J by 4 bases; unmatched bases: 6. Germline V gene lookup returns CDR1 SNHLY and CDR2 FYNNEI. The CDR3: CASSSLAGERETQYF. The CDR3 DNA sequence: TGTGCCAGCAGTTCACTAGCGGGAGAAAGAGAGACCCAGTACTTC.

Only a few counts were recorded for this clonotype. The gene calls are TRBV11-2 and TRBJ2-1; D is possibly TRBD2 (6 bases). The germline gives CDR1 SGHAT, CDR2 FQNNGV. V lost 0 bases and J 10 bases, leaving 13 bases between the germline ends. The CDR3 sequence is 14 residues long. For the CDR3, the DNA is TGTGCCAGCAGCTTAGATCGGCGGGGACGCGAGCAGTTCTTC. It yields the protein CASSLDRRGREQFF.

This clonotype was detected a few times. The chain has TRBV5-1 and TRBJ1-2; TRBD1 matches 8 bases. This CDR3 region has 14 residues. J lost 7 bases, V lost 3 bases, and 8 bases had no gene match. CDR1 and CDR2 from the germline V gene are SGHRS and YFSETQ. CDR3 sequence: CASSSTGELSGYTF. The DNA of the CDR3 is TGCGCCAGCAGCTCGACAGGGGAATTATCTGGCTACACCTTC.

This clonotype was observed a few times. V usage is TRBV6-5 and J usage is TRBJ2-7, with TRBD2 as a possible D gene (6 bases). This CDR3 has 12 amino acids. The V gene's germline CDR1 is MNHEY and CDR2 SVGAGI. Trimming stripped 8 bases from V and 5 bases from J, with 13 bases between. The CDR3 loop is CASGGLLNEQYF. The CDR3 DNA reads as TGTGCCAGCGGAGGGCTTCTCAACGAGCAGTACTTC.

The CDR3 is CASSSVDGAYEQYF. CDR3 DNA sequence: TGTGCCAGCTCCTCCGTCGACGGCGCCTACGAGCAGTACTTC. The chain joins TRBV27 to TRBJ2-7; D not resolved. The ends were cut back, 8 bases at V and 2 bases at J, with 16 bases in the middle. The CDR3 has 14 residues. Per germline, CDR1 MNHEY and CDR2 SMNVEV (reference sequence).